This passage covers 5 T cell receptor beta chains from one sample sequenced in a study of T-cell reconstitution after alpha-beta-depleted transplantation in children. Unique molecular identifiers were used in preparing the TCRbeta library. MiXCR, run by TCRdb on the PCR reads, gives a single entry per CDR3 protein. The data contain hundreds of thousands of distinct CDR3 sequences, around 13% of them singletons. Specimen: PBMCs from the stem cell graft donor, collected from the stem cell graft. The receptor source for this set is a human donor who donated a stem cell graft to a child with combined immunodeficiency.

This clonotype was found a few times. The chain's CDR3 is CASSLYRLAGGYNEQFF. DNA for the CDR3: TGTGCCAGCAGCTTATATCGGCTAGCGGGGGGGTATAATGAGCAGTTCTTC. This chain connects TRBV11-3 to TRBJ2-1, with 12 bases matching TRBD2. The trim removed 2 bases at V and 7 bases at J, leaving 9 bases unmatched. Germline V lookup: CDR1 SGHNT, CDR2 YENEEA. This CDR3 region has 17 residues.

This clonotype was seen only a few times. The chain has TRBV30 and TRBJ2-1, with 10 bases matching TRBD2. This CDR3 comprises 16 residues. The V and J ends lost 3 bases and 1 base, in that order; junction bases with no gene match: 6. Germline V CDR1 and CDR2: GTSNPN, SVGIG (reference sequence). The CDR3 bases are TGTGCCTGGAGCTTGCGGGGACTAGCGTCCTACAATGAGCAGTTCTTC. It encodes CAWSLRGLASYNEQFF.

The table lists this clonotype with many counts. The genes are TRBV11-2 and TRBJ2-1; D ambiguous. V lost 7 bases, J lost 0 bases, and 10 bases lay in between. This CDR3 has 14 amino acids. In germline, CDR1 is SGHAT, CDR2 FQNNGV. Here the CDR3 DNA reads TGTGCCAGCACCCAATCGAGCTCCTACAATGAGCAGTTCTTC. It codes for CASTQSSSYNEQFF. Full variable domain (remainder filled in from reference TRBV11-2 and TRBJ2-1): EAGVAQSPRYKIIEKRQSVAFWCNPISGHATLYWYQQILGQGPKLLIQFQNNGVVDDSQLPKDRFSAERLKGVDSTLKIQPAKLEDSAVYLCASTQSSSYNEQFFGPGTRLTVL.

This clonotype was detected ten times or more. The chain carries TRBV12-3 or TRBV12-4 and TRBJ1-1; TRBD1 matches at 8 bases. This CDR3 comprises 14 residues. Trimming took 4 bases from V and 6 from J; bases not matched to a gene: 7. The CDR3 DNA reads TGTGCCAGCAGTTCCTACAGGGGGGTCGCTGAAGCTTTCTTT. Protein: CASSSYRGVAEAFF.

This clonotype was observed a handful of times. The rearrangement uses TRBV7-6 and TRBJ2-5; possibly TRBD2 for D (5 bases). This CDR3 region has 14 residues. V was cut by 1 base and J by 3 bases, with 9 bases left in between. Germline assignment: CDR1 SGHVS and CDR2 FNYEAQ. In DNA form, the CDR3 reads TGTGCCAGCAGCTTAGGCGGGTGGGAAGAGACCCAGTACTTC. It encodes CASSLGGWEETQYF.